A selection of T cell receptor beta chains follows, all from one sample in a study of a mutant IDH1 vaccine in newly diagnosed glioma. Data came from immunoSEQ multiplex PCR; TCRdb stores just in-frame clones and leaves some out. The table has about 56,000 clones, roughly 80% seen once. These receptors lack a known antigen. This specimen consisted of PBMCs, obtained from a glioma patient whose treatment included an IDH1 peptide vaccine. The receptors derive from a man in his forties or fifties with glioma. CDR3s include the opening cysteine and the closing phenylalanine or tryptophan. The order of the fields is CDR3 protein, CDR3 DNA, clone size, J gene, V gene, D gene. A D gene is named only where the DNA matches it firmly. Rows give clone size only sometimes, using once, few, many, or a class for an expanded clone.

CDR3aa: CATIHRGDQETQYF
CDR3nt: TGTGCCACCATACACAGGGGAGACCAAGAGACCCAGTACTTC
abundance: NA
j_gene: TRBJ2-5
v_gene: TRBV6-5
d_gene: TRBD1

CDR3aa: CASSFTGVAKNIQYF
CDR3nt: TGTGCCAGCAGCTTTACAGGGGTAGCCAAAAACATTCAGTACTTC
abundance: NA
j_gene: TRBJ2-4
v_gene: TRBV5-4
d_gene: TRBD1

CDR3aa: CASSTPNRALVLDTEAFF
CDR3nt: TGTGCCAGCAGCACTCCGAACAGGGCGTTGGTATTGGACACTGAAGCTTTCTTT
abundance: NA
j_gene: TRBJ1-1
v_gene: TRBV9
d_gene: NA

CDR3aa: CAIRGQEALSDEQYF
CDR3nt: TGTGCCATCAGGGGGCAGGAGGCTCTCTCGGACGAGCAGTACTTC
abundance: NA
j_gene: TRBJ2-7
v_gene: TRBV10-3
d_gene: NA

CDR3aa: CASSEEGTEAFF
CDR3nt: TGTGCCAGCAGTGAAGAAGGAACTGAAGCTTTCTTT
abundance: NA
j_gene: TRBJ1-1
v_gene: TRBV6-1
d_gene: NA

CDR3aa: CASSRQGSGNTIYF
CDR3nt: TGTGCCAGTAGTCGACAGGGGTCTGGAAACACCATATATTTT
abundance: NA
j_gene: TRBJ1-3
v_gene: TRBV19
d_gene: TRBD1

CDR3aa: CASSLVWGRGSDEAFF
CDR3nt: TGTGCCAGCAGCTTAGTCTGGGGGCGCGGTTCGGATGAAGCTTTCTTT
abundance: NA
j_gene: TRBJ1-1
v_gene: TRBV11-2
d_gene: NA

CDR3aa: CASSLGQGVQPQHF
CDR3nt: TGCGCCAGCAGCTTGGGACAGGGGGTACAGCCCCAGCATTTT
abundance: once
j_gene: TRBJ1-5
v_gene: TRBV5-1
d_gene: TRBD1

CDR3aa: CASSGGTGGSPLHF
CDR3nt: TGTGCCAGCAGTGGGGGGACAGGGGGATCACCCCTCCACTTT
abundance: NA
j_gene: TRBJ1-6
v_gene: TRBV6-1
d_gene: TRBD1

CDR3aa: CASSPNFLTGELFF
CDR3nt: TGTGCCAGCTCACCTAATTTCCTAACCGGGGAGCTGTTTTTT
abundance: NA
j_gene: TRBJ2-2
v_gene: TRBV18
d_gene: NA

CDR3aa: CASRNPWRGSGNTIYF
CDR3nt: TGTGCCAGCAGGAACCCCTGGAGGGGCTCTGGAAACACCATATATTTT
abundance: NA
j_gene: TRBJ1-3
v_gene: TRBV2
d_gene: NA

CDR3aa: CASSEARGRSYTF
CDR3nt: TGTGCCAGCAGTGAAGCGAGGGGAAGGAGCTACACCTTC
abundance: NA
j_gene: TRBJ1-2
v_gene: TRBV6-1
d_gene: NA

CDR3aa: CASSYTGHSYNEQFF
CDR3nt: TGTGCCAGTAGTTACACAGGGCACTCCTACAATGAGCAGTTCTTC
abundance: NA
j_gene: TRBJ2-1
v_gene: TRBV19
d_gene: NA

CDR3aa: CASSPGGVTTDTQYF
CDR3nt: TGTGCCAGCTCACCAGGGGGGGTTACCACAGATACGCAGTATTTT
abundance: NA
j_gene: TRBJ2-3
v_gene: TRBV18
d_gene: TRBD2

CDR3aa: CASSQDQGVYNEQFF
CDR3nt: TGCGCCAGCAGCCAAGATCAGGGGGTCTACAATGAGCAGTTCTTC
abundance: NA
j_gene: TRBJ2-1
v_gene: TRBV4-3
d_gene: TRBD1

CDR3aa: CASIPGTGARGNTIYF
CDR3nt: TGTGCCAGCATCCCCGGGACGGGGGCGCGAGGAAACACCATATATTTT
abundance: NA
j_gene: TRBJ1-3
v_gene: TRBV5-5
d_gene: NA

CDR3aa: CSAQGARTKDF
CDR3nt: TGCAGCGCCCAGGGGGCCAGGACGAAGGACTTC
abundance: NA
j_gene: TRBJ1-2
v_gene: TRBV29-1
d_gene: TRBD1

CDR3aa: CASRRGQVVGEQYF
CDR3nt: TGTGCCAGCAGGAGGGGACAGGTGGTGGGCGAGCAGTACTTC
abundance: NA
j_gene: TRBJ2-7
v_gene: TRBV6-1
d_gene: TRBD1

CDR3aa: CATSRTGGRVQPQHF
CDR3nt: TGTGCCACCAGCCGGACAGGTGGGAGAGTTCAGCCCCAGCATTTT
abundance: NA
j_gene: TRBJ1-5
v_gene: TRBV15
d_gene: TRBD1

CDR3aa: CASNKEHSSGANVLTF
CDR3nt: TGCGCCAGCAATAAAGAACATAGCTCTGGGGCCAACGTCCTGACTTTC
abundance: NA
j_gene: TRBJ2-6
v_gene: TRBV5-1
d_gene: NA

CDR3aa: CAWSVMAGAGQFF
CDR3nt: TGTGCCTGGAGTGTAATGGCCGGGGCGGGGCAGTTCTTC
abundance: NA
j_gene: TRBJ2-1
v_gene: TRBV30
d_gene: NA

CDR3aa: CAWTGGINYGYTF
CDR3nt: TGTGCCTGGACAGGGGGCATAAACTATGGCTACACCTTC
abundance: NA
j_gene: TRBJ1-2
v_gene: TRBV30
d_gene: TRBD1

CDR3aa: CASRYGLNNQPQHF
CDR3nt: TGTGCCAGCAGATATGGACTGAACAATCAGCCCCAGCATTTT
abundance: NA
j_gene: TRBJ1-5
v_gene: TRBV2
d_gene: NA

CDR3aa: CASSLGQQVTSYEQYF
CDR3nt: TGTGCCAGCAGCTTAGGGCAGCAAGTGACCTCCTACGAGCAGTACTTC
abundance: NA
j_gene: TRBJ2-7
v_gene: TRBV7-9
d_gene: NA

CDR3aa: CASSFWTSGGAEQYF
CDR3nt: TGTGCCAGCAGTTTCTGGACTAGCGGGGGGGCGGAGCAGTACTTC
abundance: NA
j_gene: TRBJ2-7
v_gene: TRBV27
d_gene: TRBD2

CDR3aa: CATRDRVYEQYF
CDR3nt: TGTGCCACCCGGGACAGGGTATACGAGCAGTACTTC
abundance: NA
j_gene: TRBJ2-7
v_gene: TRBV19
d_gene: TRBD1

CDR3aa: CASGQGRGDEQYF
CDR3nt: TGTGCCAGTGGACAGGGAAGGGGAGACGAGCAGTACTTC
abundance: once
j_gene: TRBJ2-7
v_gene: TRBV5-5
d_gene: TRBD1

CDR3aa: CSVAFAGTGNDEQYF
CDR3nt: TGCAGCGTTGCCTTCGCCGGGACAGGGAATGACGAGCAGTACTTC
abundance: NA
j_gene: TRBJ2-7
v_gene: TRBV29-1
d_gene: TRBD1

CDR3aa: CASSLVQDGTYEQYF
CDR3nt: TGCGCCAGCAGCTTGGTGCAAGATGGGACCTACGAGCAGTACTTC
abundance: NA
j_gene: TRBJ2-7
v_gene: TRBV5-1
d_gene: NA

CDR3aa: CASSQAEGGREPQHF
CDR3nt: TGCGCCAGCAGCCAAGCCGAGGGAGGGAGGGAGCCCCAGCATTTT
abundance: NA
j_gene: TRBJ1-5
v_gene: TRBV4-1
d_gene: NA

CDR3aa: CASSPRMNTEAFF
CDR3nt: TGTGCCAGCAGTCCCCGGATGAACACTGAAGCTTTCTTT
abundance: NA
j_gene: TRBJ1-1
v_gene: TRBV12-1
d_gene: NA

CDR3aa: CASTRTGASDYGYTF
CDR3nt: TGTGCCAGCACCAGGACAGGAGCTTCAGACTATGGCTACACCTTC
abundance: once
j_gene: TRBJ1-2
v_gene: TRBV6-5
d_gene: TRBD1

CDR3aa: CASSQADRLNTEAFF
CDR3nt: TGTGCCAGCAGCCAAGCGGACAGGCTGAACACTGAAGCTTTCTTT
abundance: NA
j_gene: TRBJ1-1
v_gene: TRBV7-2
d_gene: TRBD1

CDR3aa: CAWRKQHSSYEQYF
CDR3nt: TGTGCCTGGAGGAAACAGCATTCTTCCTACGAGCAGTACTTC
abundance: few
j_gene: TRBJ2-7
v_gene: TRBV30
d_gene: NA

CDR3aa: CASSFRTGRSNEQFF
CDR3nt: TGTGCCAGCAGCTTTAGGACAGGGAGATCCAATGAGCAGTTCTTC
abundance: NA
j_gene: TRBJ2-1
v_gene: TRBV7-2
d_gene: TRBD1

CDR3aa: CAWSAGGVQPQHF
CDR3nt: TGTGCCTGGAGTGCCGGGGGGGTTCAGCCCCAGCATTTT
abundance: few
j_gene: TRBJ1-5
v_gene: TRBV30
d_gene: NA

CDR3aa: CASSSSGSPPYF
CDR3nt: TGTGCCAGCAGCTCATCAGGGAGCCCCCCGTACTTC
abundance: few
j_gene: TRBJ2-7
v_gene: TRBV7-9
d_gene: NA

CDR3aa: CAISGDTEAFF
CDR3nt: TGTGCCATCAGCGGGGACACTGAAGCTTTCTTT
abundance: NA
j_gene: TRBJ1-1
v_gene: TRBV10-3
d_gene: NA

CDR3aa: CASSALAGEGEQFF
CDR3nt: TGTGCCAGCAGTGCACTAGCGGGGGAGGGTGAGCAGTTCTTC
abundance: NA
j_gene: TRBJ2-1
v_gene: TRBV2
d_gene: TRBD2

CDR3aa: CASSDKSGGHQPQHF
CDR3nt: TGTGCCAGCAGTGATAAGTCCGGCGGGCATCAGCCCCAGCATTTT
abundance: NA
j_gene: TRBJ1-5
v_gene: TRBV2
d_gene: NA

CDR3aa: CASSQVRGGTSYNEQFF
CDR3nt: TGTGCCAGCAGCCAAGTTAGGGGGGGCACCTCCTACAATGAGCAGTTCTTC
abundance: NA
j_gene: TRBJ2-1
v_gene: TRBV4-2
d_gene: NA

CDR3aa: CATSRVGGQGATFGNQPQHF
CDR3nt: TGTGCCACCAGCAGAGTTGGGGGACAGGGGGCAACGTTCGGCAATCAGCCCCAGCATTTT
abundance: NA
j_gene: TRBJ1-5
v_gene: TRBV15
d_gene: TRBD1

CDR3aa: CATGNEGLNEQFF
CDR3nt: TGTGCCACCGGGAATGAGGGTCTCAATGAGCAGTTCTTC
abundance: NA
j_gene: TRBJ2-1
v_gene: TRBV2
d_gene: NA

CDR3aa: CASSLQGTNEKLFF
CDR3nt: TGCGCCAGCAGCCTACAGGGTACTAATGAAAAACTGTTTTTT
abundance: NA
j_gene: TRBJ1-4
v_gene: TRBV5-1
d_gene: NA

CDR3aa: CATSPGWRTGGGYTF
CDR3nt: TGTGCCACCAGCCCGGGATGGCGGACAGGTGGTGGCTACACCTTC
abundance: once
j_gene: TRBJ1-2
v_gene: TRBV15
d_gene: TRBD1

CDR3aa: CASSKMLGKGSNQPQHF
CDR3nt: TGTGCCAGCAGCAAAATGTTAGGGAAGGGGAGCAATCAGCCCCAGCATTTT
abundance: once
j_gene: TRBJ1-5
v_gene: TRBV21-1
d_gene: NA

CDR3aa: CASSPQVPSSNQPQHF
CDR3nt: TGTGCCAGCTCACCACAGGTTCCTTCTAGCAATCAGCCCCAGCATTTT
abundance: once
j_gene: TRBJ1-5
v_gene: TRBV18
d_gene: NA

CDR3aa: CASSGSGQGDEQFF
CDR3nt: TGTGCCAGCAGTGGGTCGGGACAGGGGGATGAGCAGTTCTTC
abundance: few
j_gene: TRBJ2-1
v_gene: TRBV2
d_gene: TRBD1